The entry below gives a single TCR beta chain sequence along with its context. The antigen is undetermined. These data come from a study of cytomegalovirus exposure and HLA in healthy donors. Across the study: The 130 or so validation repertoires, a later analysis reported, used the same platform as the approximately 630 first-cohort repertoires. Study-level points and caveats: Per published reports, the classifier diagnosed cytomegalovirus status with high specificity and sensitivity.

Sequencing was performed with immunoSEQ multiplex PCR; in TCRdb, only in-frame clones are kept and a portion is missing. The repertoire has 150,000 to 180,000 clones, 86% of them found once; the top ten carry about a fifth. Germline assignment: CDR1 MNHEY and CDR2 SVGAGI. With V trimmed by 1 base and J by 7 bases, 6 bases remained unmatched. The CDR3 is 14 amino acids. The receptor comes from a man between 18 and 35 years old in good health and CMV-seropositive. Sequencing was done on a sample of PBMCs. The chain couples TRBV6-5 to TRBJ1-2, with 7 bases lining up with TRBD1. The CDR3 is CASSYFSDRSGYTF. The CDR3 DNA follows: TGTGCCAGCAGTTACTTCTCGGACAGGTCTGGCTACACCTTC.